This T cell receptor beta chain is from a study of cytomegalovirus exposure and HLA in healthy donors. Whole-study findings and limits: Excluded: some indistinguishable V segments such as TRBV6-2 and TRBV6-3. Donors belonging to an Asian-associated ancestry cluster reportedly showed fewer N-insertions in productive TCRs than the roughly 670-donor mean, according to what a later analysis found. In a later analysis, TCR beta V- and J-gene trimming showed a link to a missense DCLRE1C variant.

Amplification used 60 Vbeta primers and 13 Jbeta primers. Sequencing used immunoSEQ multiplex PCR; TCRdb keeps in-frame clones, though not all of them. The sample carries about 70,000 clones, 74% recorded once. The CDR3 consists of 14 residues. Between the trimmed V and J ends, which lost 5 bases and 2 bases, there was a span of 12 bases. CDR1 is SQVTM, CDR2 ANQGSEA, per germline. Turning to this clone: Its matching antigen is unknown.

The TCR originated in a human donor in good health. The chain is built from TRBV29-1 and TRBJ2-2; a possible D gene is TRBD1 (5 bases). Specimen: PBMCs. CDR3 sequence: CSVPRQGNTGELFF. Here the CDR3 DNA reads TGCAGCGTTCCTCGGCAGGGTAACACCGGGGAGCTGTTTTTT.